The clone carrying this TCR beta chain was counted between two and nine times. The antigen is undetermined. This record belongs to a study of OX40 agonist ivuxolimab in advanced cancers. Study summary: Ivuxolimab, an agonist antibody against OX40 (CD134), was given to patients. Of the participants, approximately 38% had some prior anti-PD-1, anti-PD-L1 or anti-CTLA-4 therapy, which was allowed. One hepatocellular carcinoma and a couple of cutaneous melanoma patients partially responded.

In germline, CDR1 is LNHDA, CDR2 SQIVND (reference sequence). V was cut by 4 bases and J by 5 bases, with 12 bases left in between. CDR3 length: 13 amino acids. TCRdb's table, derived via immunoSEQ multiplex PCR, lists solely in-frame clones and lacks some. The sample contains 65,000 to 90,000 clones, roughly 78% of which appear only once. Notes on the study in general: The study did not work out the antigen specificity of the expanded peripheral T cells.

Sequencing was performed on CD4+ or CD8+ T cells sorted from blood, taken in a trial of the OX40 agonist ivuxolimab. The chain joins TRBV19 to TRBJ2-7; D call uncertain. This clonotype was obtained from an adult with an advanced solid tumor such as melanoma, head and neck, liver or kidney cancer. The CDR3, as DNA: TGTGCCAGTAGTAATCGGGCTCGGGACGAGCAGTACTTC. This gives the protein CASSNRARDEQYF.